This T cell receptor beta chain is drawn from a study of identical twins. This clonotype was found a few times. The antigen is unknown. The germline V gene has CDR1 SNHLY and CDR2 FYNNEI. V lost 6 bases and J lost 4, with 15 bases in between. The CDR3 has 14 residues. TCRdb independently ran MiXCR on the 5' RACE reads; one entry per CDR3 protein. The table has a few hundred thousand distinct CDR3 sequences, around 9.6% seen once; the top ten hold around 3.1%. Findings of the study overall: Out-of-frame beta chain sequences displayed weaker excess sharing between twins. Possibly, invariant MAIT and iNKT cells partly confounded zero-insertion analyses.

This sample also belongs to another study, concerning yellow fever vaccine responses in identical twins.

The rearrangement links TRBV2 to TRBJ2-5; D is possibly TRBD1 or TRBD2 (6 bases each). This clonotype originated in a woman under 30 in good health. Sequenced sample: PBMCs. The CDR3 is CASREYRGLETQYF. CDR3 nucleotide sequence: TGTGCCAGCAGGGAATACCGGGGGCTAGAGACCCAGTACTTC.